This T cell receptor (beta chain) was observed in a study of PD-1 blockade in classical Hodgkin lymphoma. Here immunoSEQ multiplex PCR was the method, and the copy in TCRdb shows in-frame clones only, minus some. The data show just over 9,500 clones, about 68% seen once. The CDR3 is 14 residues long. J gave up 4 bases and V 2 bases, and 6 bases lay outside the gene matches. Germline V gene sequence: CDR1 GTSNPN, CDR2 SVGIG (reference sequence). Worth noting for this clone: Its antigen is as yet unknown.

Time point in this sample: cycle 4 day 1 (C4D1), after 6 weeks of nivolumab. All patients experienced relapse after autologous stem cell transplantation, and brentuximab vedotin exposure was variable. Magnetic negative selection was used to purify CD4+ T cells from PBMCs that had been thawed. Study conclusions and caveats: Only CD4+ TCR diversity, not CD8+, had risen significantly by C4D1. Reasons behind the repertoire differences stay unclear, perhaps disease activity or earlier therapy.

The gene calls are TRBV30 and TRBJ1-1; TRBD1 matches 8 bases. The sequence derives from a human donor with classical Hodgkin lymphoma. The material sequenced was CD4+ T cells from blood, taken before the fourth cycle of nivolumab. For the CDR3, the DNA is TGTGCCTGGAGTCGGGACAGGCCGGCCACTGAAGCTTTCTTT. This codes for CAWSRDRPATEAFF.